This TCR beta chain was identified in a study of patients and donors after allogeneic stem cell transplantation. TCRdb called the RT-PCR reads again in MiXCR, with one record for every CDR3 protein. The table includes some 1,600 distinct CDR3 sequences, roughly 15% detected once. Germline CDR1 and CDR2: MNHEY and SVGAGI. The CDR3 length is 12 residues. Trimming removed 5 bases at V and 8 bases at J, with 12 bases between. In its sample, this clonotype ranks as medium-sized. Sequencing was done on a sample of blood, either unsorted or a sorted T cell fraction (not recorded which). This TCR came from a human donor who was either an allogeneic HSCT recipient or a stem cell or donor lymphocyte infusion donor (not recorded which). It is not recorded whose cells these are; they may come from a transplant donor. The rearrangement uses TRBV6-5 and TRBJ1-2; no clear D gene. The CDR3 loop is CASSKGRGGYTF. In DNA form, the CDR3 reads TGTGCCAGCAGTAAAGGAAGAGGAGGCTACACCTTC.